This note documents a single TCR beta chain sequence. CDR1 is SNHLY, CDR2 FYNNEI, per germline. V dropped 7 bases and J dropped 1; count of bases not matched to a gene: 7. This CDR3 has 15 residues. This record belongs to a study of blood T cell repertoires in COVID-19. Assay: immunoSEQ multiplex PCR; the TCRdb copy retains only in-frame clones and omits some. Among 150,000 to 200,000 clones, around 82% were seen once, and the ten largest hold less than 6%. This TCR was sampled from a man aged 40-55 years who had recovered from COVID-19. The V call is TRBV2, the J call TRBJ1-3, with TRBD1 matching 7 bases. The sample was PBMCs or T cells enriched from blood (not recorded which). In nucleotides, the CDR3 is TGTGCCAGCACCTTAAACAGGGGTTCTGGAAACACCATATATTTT. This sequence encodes CASTLNRGSGNTIYF.